Each of the 23 T cell receptor beta chains below was sequenced from the same sample in a study of T cells in localized non-small cell lung cancer. Assay: immunoSEQ multiplex PCR; the TCRdb copy retains only in-frame clones and omits some. The sample yields about 59,000 clones, approximately 90% seen once. The specimen was peripheral blood, collected before any cancer treatment. These receptor sequences come from a man between 35 and 75 years old with stage I squamous cell lung carcinoma.

This clone has just a few counts. The chain links TRBV4-2 to TRBJ1-1, with 7 bases that match TRBD1. The CDR3 is 15 amino acids. V lost 4 bases, J lost 0 bases, and 5 bases stayed unmatched. Germline V CDR1 and CDR2: LGHNA, YNFKEQ. The CDR3 protein is CASSLRDSVNTEAFF. CDR3 DNA sequence: TGTGCCAGCAGCCTCCGGGACAGCGTGAACACTGAAGCTTTCTTT.

This sequence joins TRBV6-5 and TRBJ1-3; D call uncertain. The CDR3 sequence is 14 residues long. The germline V gene encodes CDR1 MNHEY and CDR2 SVGAGI. Trimming shortened V by 2 bases and J by 3 bases, and 8 bases separated the two germline ends. CDR3 in amino acids: CASSYGGIGNTIYF. CDR3 in DNA: TGTGCCAGCAGTTACGGTGGCATTGGAAACACCATATATTTT.

The chain uses TRBV9 and TRBJ2-3; D not certain. The CDR3 has 14 amino acids. The germline CDR1 and CDR2 sequences are SGDLS and YYNGEE. V lost 1 base and J lost 2, with 8 bases in between. The CDR3 sequence: CASSVIDSTDTQYF. Here the CDR3 DNA reads TGTGCCAGCAGCGTAATCGACTCCACAGATACGCAGTATTTT.

The V gene is TRBV11-2, the J gene TRBJ2-2; either TRBD1 or TRBD2 may fit D (6 bases each). CDR3 size: 14 residues. Germline V lookup: CDR1 SGHAT, CDR2 FQNNGV. Trimming removed 1 base from V and 4 bases from J, with 7 bases in between. As DNA, the CDR3 is TGTGCCAGCAGCTTAGCGGGGGCCACCGGGGAGCTGTTTTTT. This codes for CASSLAGATGELFF.

The chain combines TRBV7-9 with TRBJ1-2; a possible D gene is TRBD1 (6 bases). The V gene's germline CDR1 is SEHNR and CDR2 FQNEAQ (reference sequence). This CDR3 has 15 amino acids. V lost 1 base, J lost 5 bases, and 14 bases lay in between. The CDR3 sequence is CASSLGRGAEYGYTF. For the CDR3, the DNA is TGTGCCAGCAGCTTAGGCCGGGGGGCAGAATATGGCTACACCTTC.

The V and J genes are TRBV4-2 and TRBJ1-2; D might be TRBD1 (5 bases). Between the trimmed V and J ends, which lost 0 bases and 8 bases, there was a span of 22 bases. Germline V gives CDR1 LGHNA, CDR2 YNFKEQ. This CDR3 has 17 amino acids. The CDR3 DNA reads as TGTGCCAGCAGCCAAGATTTGTTAATATGGGGCGTTTTCGGCTACACCTTC. Translating gives CASSQDLLIWGVFGYTF.

This clone was observed a single time. The CDR3 carries no conserved terminal phenylalanine or tryptophan, so it likely arises from a read error. The DNA is omitted, as the CDR3 cannot be located on it reliably, and the CDR3 follows TCRdb's listing. The V and J genes are TRBV20-1 and TRBJ2-7; TRBD1 reflects the table's D call only, with no check against the DNA. Inclusive of both ends, the CDR3 amounts to 11 amino acids. Germline lookup yields CDR1 DFQATT and CDR2 SNEGSKA (reference sequence). This chain's CDR3 is CSARKGDRPEL.

The chain uses TRBV5-6 and TRBJ1-2; D call uncertain. Trimming removed 4 bases at V and 8 bases at J, with 12 bases between. CDR1 SGHDT and CDR2 YYEEEE come from the germline V gene. This CDR3 has 12 amino acids. The CDR3 reads CASSESLAGYTF. As DNA, the CDR3 is TGTGCCAGCAGCGAATCTCTGGCCGGCTACACCTTC.

The chain recombines TRBV5-4 with TRBJ2-1; 7 nucleotides line up with TRBD2. V was clipped by 0 bases and J by 3 bases; unmatched bases: 6. The CDR3 is made up of 16 amino acids. The germline V gene encodes CDR1 SGHNT and CDR2 YYREEE (reference sequence). The CDR3 sequence: CASSLEGGGNYNEQFF. CDR3 bases: TGTGCCAGCAGCTTGGAAGGCGGGGGAAACTACAATGAGCAGTTCTTC.

This chain links TRBV25-1 with TRBJ1-6, with a possible D match to TRBD1 (6 bases). The CDR3 runs 15 residues. Trimming shortened V by 5 bases and J by 7 bases, and 15 bases separated the two germline ends. CDR1 and CDR2 (germline): MGHDK, SYGVNS. The CDR3 protein is CASSPRGAENSPLHF. CDR3 coding DNA: TGTGCCAGCAGTCCACGGGGGGCTGAAAATTCACCCCTCCACTTT.

The chain joins TRBV18 to TRBJ2-7; D gene uncertain. V was trimmed by 3 bases and J by 2 bases, leaving 11 bases between them. The V gene's germline CDR1 is KGHSH and CDR2 LQKENI. The CDR3 is 14 residues long. The CDR3 spells CASSPHPGPYEQYF. The CDR3 region has the DNA TGTGCCAGCTCACCCCACCCGGGTCCCTACGAGCAGTACTTC.

The chain has TRBV11-2 and TRBJ2-4; 12 bases align to TRBD1. The CDR3 totals 17 residues. J was trimmed by 8 bases and V by 4 bases; bases with no gene match: 12. CDR1 and CDR2 from the germline V gene are SGHAT and FQNNGV. CDR3 coding DNA: TGTGCCAGCAGCTCGACCTCCGGGACAGGGGGCATTGACATTCAGTACTTC. This gives the protein CASSSTSGTGGIDIQYF.

In its sample, this clone was seen once. V is TRBV6-5 and J is TRBJ2-7; 7 nucleotides match TRBD1. Trimming cost V 6 bases and J 2 bases; bases outside gene matches: 7. Germline-derived CDR1 and CDR2 are MNHEY and SVGAGI. The CDR3 spans 14 residues. The CDR3 DNA follows: TGTGCCAGCAGCAAGACAGGGCCCGCCTACGAGCAGTACTTC. It translates to CASSKTGPAYEQYF.

The V gene is TRBV10-2, the J gene TRBJ2-7; D is uncertain. V was shortened by 0 bases and J by 1 base, with 4 bases between the two germline ends. Germline V gene lookup returns CDR1 WSHSY and CDR2 SAAADI. The CDR3 is 13 amino acids. The CDR3 sequence: CASSESHSYEQYF. The CDR3 coding sequence is TGCGCCAGCAGTGAGTCACATTCCTACGAGCAGTACTTC.

The J gene is TRBJ1-1, the V gene TRBV25-1, with TRBD1 identical over 10 bases. V shed 3 bases and J 3 bases; nucleotides not matched to a gene: 7. Looked up from germline, CDR1 is MGHDK and CDR2 is SYGVNS. The CDR3 consists of 16 residues. The CDR3 sequence: CASSDLGQGSYTEAFF. DNA for the CDR3: TGTGCCAGCAGTGACTTGGGACAGGGGTCTTACACTGAAGCTTTCTTT.

This chain connects TRBV6-6 to TRBJ2-1, with a weak D call TRBD1 (6 bases). The CDR3 spans 14 residues. V lost 8 bases and J 6 bases, leaving 17 bases between the germline ends. Germline CDR1 reads MNHNY; CDR2 reads SVGAGI (reference sequence). The DNA for the CDR3 is TGTGCCAGCCGGGGACAATCATCGGGCAATGAGCAGTTCTTC. Residues: CASRGQSSGNEQFF.

V gene TRBV4-3 combines with J gene TRBJ1-3; D is ambiguous. V gave up 2 bases and J gave up 0 bases, with 14 bases separating them. The CDR3 runs 17 residues. Germline CDR1 and CDR2: LGHNA and YSLEER. The chain's CDR3 is CASSQRLRINSGNTIYF. As DNA, the CDR3 is TGCGCCAGCAGCCAAAGACTCAGGATCAACTCTGGAAACACCATATATTTT.

The rearrangement joins TRBV28 to TRBJ2-1; 11 bases line up with TRBD2. V was pared by 2 bases and J by 9 bases, with 6 bases of the junction left unmatched. This CDR3 spans 15 amino acids. Germline CDR1 and CDR2: MDHEN and SYDVKM. This CDR3 is CASSLALAGDGEQFF. The DNA for the CDR3 is TGTGCCAGCAGTTTAGCACTAGCGGGAGACGGTGAGCAGTTCTTC.

V and J are TRBV7-2 and TRBJ2-5, with 7 bases that match TRBD2. J was trimmed by 5 bases and V by 3 bases; bases with no gene match: 9. The CDR3 runs to 15 residues. The V gene's germline CDR1 is SGHTA and CDR2 FQGNSA. CDR3 residues: CASSFAGLPAETQYF. The CDR3 DNA is TGTGCCAGCAGCTTTGCGGGACTACCCGCTGAGACCCAGTACTTC.

The chain links TRBV30 to TRBJ2-7; D perhaps matches TRBD2 (6 bases). The CDR3 spans 13 residues. V was shortened by 4 bases and J by 2 bases, with 12 bases between the two germline ends. CDR1 is GTSNPN and CDR2 is SVGIG in the germline V gene (reference sequence). CDR3 bases: TGTGCCTGGACGGCGGGGATGACCTACGAGCAGTACTTC. Its protein product is CAWTAGMTYEQYF.

The chain uses TRBV2 and TRBJ1-5; no definite D call. The CDR3 contains 14 residues. Trimming shortened V by 6 bases and J by 6 bases, and 15 bases separated the two germline ends. Germline assignment: CDR1 SNHLY and CDR2 FYNNEI. The CDR3 bases are TGTGCCAGCAGCTTAGGGAAGGAGGTTCAGCCCCAGCATTTT. Translating it yields CASSLGKEVQPQHF.

The chain couples TRBV6-1 to TRBJ2-6; D tentatively fits TRBD1 or TRBD2 (6 bases each). Trimming removed 3 bases at V and 3 bases at J, with 18 bases between. CDR1 is MNHNS and CDR2 is SASEGT in the germline V gene. CDR3 size: 18 residues. The CDR3 sequence is CASSDLRGVARGANVLTF. CDR3 nucleotides: TGTGCCAGCAGTGATTTAAGGGGGGTGGCGCGTGGGGCCAACGTCCTGACTTTC.

The rearrangement uses TRBV11-2 and TRBJ2-7; tentative D call: TRBD1 (6 bases). The CDR3 totals 16 residues. Trimming stripped 1 base from V and 0 bases from J, with 13 bases between. Germline CDR1 reads SGHAT; CDR2 reads FQNNGV. CDR3 DNA: TGTGCCAGCAGCTTAGCCTCAGGGGCGGGCTCCTACGAGCAGTACTTC. It specifies CASSLASGAGSYEQYF.